Presented here are 13 T cell receptor beta chains from one specimen sequenced in a study of T cell clones after liver transplantation. Repertoires were generated with immunoSEQ multiplex PCR, while TCRdb's copy carries only in-frame clones and drops some. The sample carries roughly 57,000 clones, 70% to 80% recorded once. The sample consisted of CD4+ T cells from blood, taken before liver transplant. Receptors were obtained from a human donor who received a liver transplant.

This sequence joins TRBV9 and TRBJ1-3; the D gene is possibly TRBD1 (5 bases). The CDR3 extends over 14 amino acids. V was pared by 3 bases and J by 8 bases, with 15 bases between. Germline CDR1 and CDR2: SGDLS and YYNGEE. This CDR3 reads CASSARVGGDTIYF. The CDR3 DNA follows: TGTGCCAGCAGCGCCCGAGTGGGAGGGGACACCATATATTTT.

The rearrangement links TRBV5-1 to TRBJ2-3; tentative D call: TRBD1 (6 bases). The CDR3 has 14 amino acids. Germline CDR1 and CDR2: SGHRS and YFSETQ. V was trimmed by 0 bases and J by 5 bases, leaving 10 bases between them. The CDR3 sequence is CASSLATGGDTQYF. The CDR3 DNA reads TGCGCCAGCAGCTTGGCGACAGGTGGAGATACGCAGTATTTT.

The chain employs TRBV2 and TRBJ2-1; maybe TRBD1 (6 bases). Germline V CDR1 and CDR2: SNHLY, FYNNEI. The CDR3 extends over 13 amino acids. V gave up 3 bases and J gave up 7 bases, with 10 bases separating them. The CDR3 coding sequence is TGTGCCAGCAGTGATCAGGGGCTGAATGAGCAGTTCTTC. It is translated as CASSDQGLNEQFF.

V usage is TRBV6-1 and J usage is TRBJ2-7; 7 positions agree with TRBD1. Looked up from germline, CDR1 is MNHNS and CDR2 is SASEGT. The CDR3 consists of 15 residues. V dropped 6 bases and J dropped 0; count of bases not matched to a gene: 8. The CDR3 protein is CASREPGQTSYEQYF. The CDR3 DNA follows: TGTGCCAGCAGAGAACCGGGACAGACCTCCTACGAGCAGTACTTC.

V is TRBV30 and J is TRBJ1-1, with D possibly TRBD1 on 6 matching bases. Germline CDR1 GTSNPN, CDR2 SVGIG (reference sequence). V was pared by 0 bases and J by 4 bases, with 12 bases between. This CDR3 spans 14 amino acids. The CDR3 here is CAWSVPDRSTEAFF. The DNA for the CDR3 is TGTGCCTGGAGTGTACCCGACAGGAGCACTGAAGCTTTCTTT. Together with reference TRBV30 and TRBJ1-1, the CDR3 gives the full variable domain: SQTIHQWPATLVQPVGSPLSLECTVEGTSNPNLYWYRQAAGRGLQLLFYSVGIGQISSEVPQNLSASRPQDRQFILSSKKLLLSDSGFYLCAWSVPDRSTEAFFGQGTRLTVV.

The chain links TRBV4-1 to TRBJ2-2, with 8 nucleotides matching TRBD1. The germline V gene encodes CDR1 MGHRA and CDR2 YSYEKL. The V and J ends lost 3 bases and 7 bases, in that order; junction bases with no gene match: 7. This CDR3 spans 15 amino acids. The chain's CDR3 is CASSQPTGANGELFF. The CDR3 DNA reads TGCGCCAGCAGCCAGCCGACAGGGGCGAACGGGGAGCTGTTTTTT.

This CDR3 reads CASSDSGGGTYNEQFF. CDR3 sequence (DNA): TGTGCCAGCAGTGACTCCGGCGGGGGAACCTACAATGAGCAGTTCTTC. The chain has TRBV6-4 and TRBJ2-1; the match to TRBD2 covers 7 bases. V lost 0 bases and J lost 2; bases outside the gene matches: 4. The CDR3 length is 16 residues. Germline loops: CDR1 MRHNA, CDR2 SNTAGT.

The genes are TRBV4-1 and TRBJ1-1; TRBD1 matches at 7 bases. The CDR3 loop spans 15 amino acids. Per germline, CDR1 MGHRA and CDR2 YSYEKL. The junction had 7 bases not matched to a gene; V was cut back by 4 bases and J by 2 bases. CDR3 sequence: CASSPRQGFNTEAFF. The CDR3 nucleotides are TGCGCCAGCAGCCCCAGACAGGGTTTTAACACTGAAGCTTTCTTT.

The chain joins TRBV4-1 to TRBJ2-7; a possible D gene is TRBD1 (6 bases). The V gene lost 0 bases and the J gene lost 2 bases, with 11 bases spanning the gap. Germline CDR1 and CDR2: MGHRA and YSYEKL. The CDR3 contains 15 residues. The chain's CDR3 is CASSQDRTATYEQYF. The CDR3 region has the DNA TGCGCCAGCAGCCAAGATAGGACAGCCACCTACGAGCAGTACTTC.

J is TRBJ1-3 and V is TRBV11-1; D is unclear. CDR1 is SGHAT and CDR2 is FQDESV in the germline V gene (reference sequence). V was pared by 3 bases and J by 0 bases, with 6 bases between. The CDR3 is made up of 14 amino acids. The CDR3 nucleotides are TGTGCCAGCAGCTTTCTCGGCTCTGGAAACACCATATATTTT. Its translation is CASSFLGSGNTIYF.

V usage is TRBV6-6 and J usage is TRBJ2-1; D is undetermined. This CDR3 contains 11 residues. Trimming took off 5 bases at V and 5 bases at J, with 4 bases between the two ends. The germline V gene has CDR1 MNHNY and CDR2 SVGAGI (reference sequence). This chain's CDR3 is CASSPNNEQFF. The CDR3 DNA follows: TGTGCCAGCAGTCCCAACAATGAGCAGTTCTTC.

The chain recombines TRBV29-1 with TRBJ2-1; D unclear. Germline CDR1 and CDR2: SQVTM and ANQGSEA. CDR3 length: 13 amino acids. The V and J ends lost 3 bases and 0 bases respectively, with 6 bases between them. CDR3 in amino acids: CSVDVSSYNEQFF. In DNA form, the CDR3 reads TGCAGCGTTGACGTGAGCTCCTACAATGAGCAGTTCTTC.

This clone came up a few times. At one of its ends the junction is not consistent with the germline gene, which may arise from a read error. This chain uses TRBV5-1 with TRBJ2-2, with a possible D match to TRBD1 (5 bases). The CDR3 spans 14 residues. Germline CDR1 and CDR2: SGHRS and YFSETQ. The CDR3 reads CASSLLTGSGELFF. The CDR3 coding sequence is TGTGCCAGCAGCTTGCTTACAGGATCCGGGGAGCTGTTTTTT.